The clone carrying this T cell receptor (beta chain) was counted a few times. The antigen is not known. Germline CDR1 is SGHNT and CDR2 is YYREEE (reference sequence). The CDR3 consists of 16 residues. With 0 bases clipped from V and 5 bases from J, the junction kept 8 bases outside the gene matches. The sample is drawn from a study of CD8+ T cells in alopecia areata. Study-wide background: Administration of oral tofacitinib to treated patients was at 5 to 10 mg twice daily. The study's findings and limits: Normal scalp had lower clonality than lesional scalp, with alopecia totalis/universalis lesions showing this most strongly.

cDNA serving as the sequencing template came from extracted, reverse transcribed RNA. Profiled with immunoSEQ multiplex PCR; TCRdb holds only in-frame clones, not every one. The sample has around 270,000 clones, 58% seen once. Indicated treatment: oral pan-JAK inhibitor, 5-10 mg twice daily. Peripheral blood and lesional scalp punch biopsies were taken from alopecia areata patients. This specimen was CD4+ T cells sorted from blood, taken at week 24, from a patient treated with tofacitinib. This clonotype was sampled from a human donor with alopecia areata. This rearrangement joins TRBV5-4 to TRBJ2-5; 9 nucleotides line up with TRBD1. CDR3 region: CASSLAATGGWETQYF. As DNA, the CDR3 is TGTGCCAGCAGCTTGGCTGCGACAGGGGGTTGGGAGACCCAGTACTTC.